The 19 T cell receptor beta chains listed next were all sequenced from one sample in a study of identical twins. TCRdb processed the 5' RACE reads anew with MiXCR; each CDR3 protein has one entry. The sample includes 1.5 million to 2 million distinct CDR3 sequences, less than 35% seen only once; the top ten take over 0.25%. Sequenced: cord blood. The source is a newborn girl in good health.

This chain uses TRBV3-1 with TRBJ2-1, with 7 bases matching TRBD2. This CDR3 is 17 amino acids long. V shed 0 bases and J 6 bases; nucleotides not matched to a gene: 11. Germline V gene data show CDR1 as LGHDT and CDR2 as YNNKEL (reference sequence). CDR3 loop: CASSQEGRGRRSNEQFF. In DNA form, the CDR3 reads TGTGCCAGCAGCCAAGAAGGGAGGGGCAGGAGAAGCAATGAGCAGTTCTTC.

This clonotype was observed a few times. The rearrangement joins TRBV6-1 to TRBJ2-7; the D call may be TRBD1 or TRBD2 (5 bases each). This CDR3 comprises 12 residues. Germline V gene data show CDR1 as MNHNS and CDR2 as SASEGT. V lost 10 bases, J lost 3 bases, and 13 bases lay in between. As DNA, the CDR3 is TGTGCCACCGGGACGGGATTCTACGAGCAGTACTTC. Translation: CATGTGFYEQYF.

The rearrangement uses TRBV5-1 and TRBJ2-4, with no clear D. The germline V and J ends were trimmed by 4 bases and 13 bases, with 24 bases remaining between them. This CDR3 has 15 residues. CDR1 and CDR2 from the germline V gene are SGHRS and YFSETQ. CDR3 loop: CASSPDTYSYNEQYF. The CDR3 bases are TGCGCCAGCAGCCCCGACACCTATTCCTACAATGAGCAGTACTTC.

The gene calls are TRBV7-8 and TRBJ1-2, with D maybe TRBD1 (6 bases). V lost 1 base to trimming and J lost 4 bases, with 19 bases between them. CDR3 length: 17 residues. Germline assignment: CDR1 SGHVS and CDR2 FQNEAQ. This chain's CDR3 is CASSLEPALTGRYGYTF. CDR3 DNA: TGTGCCAGCAGCTTAGAGCCGGCACTAACAGGGCGCTATGGCTACACCTTC.

This clonotype was picked up a small number of times. The CDR3 bases are TGTGCCAGCAGCCTTACCCCGGGGGTTAGGGATGGCTACACCTTC. Amino acid sequence: CASSLTPGVRDGYTF. The chain links TRBV6-6 to TRBJ1-2; a weak D match, TRBD1 (5 bases). Germline V gene sequence: CDR1 MNHNY, CDR2 SVGAGI (reference sequence). This CDR3 has 15 residues. The V end was cut by 6 bases, the J end by 6 bases, with 20 bases between.

The chain combines TRBV20-1 with TRBJ2-4; possibly TRBD2 for D (5 bases). The J call is uncertain, as TRBJ2-7 better fits the DNA end. Germline values: CDR1 DFQATT, CDR2 SNEGSKA (reference sequence). The length of the CDR3 is 12 residues. The CDR3 coding sequence is TGCAGTTCTTCCACGGGAACCTACGAGCAGTACTTC. This codes for CSSSTGTYEQYF.

This clonotype was seen only a few times. The V and J genes are TRBV11-2 and TRBJ1-5, with a possible D match to TRBD1 (5 bases). Germline V gives CDR1 SGHAT, CDR2 FQNNGV. V shed 3 bases and J shed 0 bases, with 9 bases lying between them. The CDR3 runs 15 residues. CDR3 amino acids: CASSLGEYSNQPQHF. The CDR3 nucleotides are TGTGCCAGCAGCTTGGGGGAGTATAGCAATCAGCCCCAGCATTTT. Drawing the rest from reference TRBV11-2 and TRBJ1-5, the complete variable domain is EAGVAQSPRYKIIEKRQSVAFWCNPISGHATLYWYQQILGQGPKLLIQFQNNGVVDDSQLPKDRFSAERLKGVDSTLKIQPAKLEDSAVYLCASSLGEYSNQPQHFGDGTRLSIL.

This clonotype showed up just a few times. The chain links TRBV25-1 to TRBJ2-2, with TRBD2 matching 8 bases. The CDR3 loop spans 16 amino acids. V lost 1 base, J lost 5 bases, and 6 bases stayed unmatched. The germline V gene has CDR1 MGHDK and CDR2 SYGVNS. The CDR3 protein is CASSESSGRSTGELFF. CDR3 DNA: TGTGCCAGCAGTGAATCGAGCGGGAGAAGTACCGGGGAGCTGTTTTTT.

A remark on this clonotype: A much larger clone lies a single base off, so this may be a read error. CDR3 nucleotides: TGTGCCAGCAGTCCTTCTGTGGGACAAGTCCCTTCTAACTATGGCTACACCTTC. Amino acids: CASSPSVGQVPSNYGYTF. The rearrangement uses TRBV28 and TRBJ1-2; a possible D gene is TRBD1 (6 bases). Germline V gene sequence: CDR1 MDHEN, CDR2 SYDVKM. V was cut by 5 bases and J by 0 bases, with 22 bases left in between. The CDR3 extends over 18 amino acids.

CDR3 residues: CASSLTSTANTGELFF. The CDR3 nucleotides read TGCGCCAGCAGCTTGACCTCAACTGCGAACACCGGGGAGCTGTTTTTT. The V and J genes are TRBV5-1 and TRBJ2-2, with D unresolved. Germline loops: CDR1 SGHRS, CDR2 YFSETQ. The CDR3 sequence is 16 residues long. The V end lost 1 base, the J end lost 0 bases, and 10 bases lay between the germline ends.

V gene TRBV25-1 combines with J gene TRBJ1-3, with unresolved D. This CDR3 has 15 amino acids. V shed 4 bases and J shed 2 bases, with 12 bases lying between them. CDR1 and CDR2 from the germline V gene are MGHDK and SYGVNS. Written as DNA, the CDR3 is TGTGCCAGCAGTGGGGAGGGCTCGGCTGGAAACACCATATATTTT. As protein: CASSGEGSAGNTIYF.

This clonotype has only a few counts. V gene TRBV12-3 or TRBV12-4 combines with J gene TRBJ1-6, with 8 positions matching TRBD1. V lost 6 bases and J lost 7; bases outside the gene matches: 8. The CDR3 contains 15 residues. For the CDR3, the DNA is TGTGCCAGCAGGAGGGCAGGGGGCCAGAATTCACCCCTCCACTTT. Translated: CASRRAGGQNSPLHF.

V and J are TRBV6-6 and TRBJ2-1, with 7 bases fitting TRBD2. The germline gives CDR1 MNHNY, CDR2 SVGAGI (reference sequence). Trimming took 8 bases from V and 4 from J; bases not matched to a gene: 8. This CDR3 has 14 amino acids. The CDR3 sequence: CASGTGLSYNEQFF. For the CDR3, the DNA is TGTGCCAGCGGCACGGGACTATCTTACAATGAGCAGTTCTTC.

The chain has TRBV12-3 or TRBV12-4 and TRBJ2-1, with D possibly matching TRBD2 (6 bases). Trimming took off 4 bases at V and 3 bases at J, with 13 bases between the two ends. The CDR3 spans 15 residues. The CDR3 DNA reads TGTGCCAGCAGTTCGACTAGTAGCCGCTACAATGAGCAGTTCTTC. Translating gives CASSSTSSRYNEQFF.

CDR3 DNA sequence: TGTGCCATCAGCGTAATTAGCGGCTACGAGCAGTACTTC. Translation: CAISVISGYEQYF. This chain uses TRBV10-3 with TRBJ2-7; D is possibly TRBD2 (6 bases). Trimming left V 6 bases short and J 3 bases short, with 12 bases between. The CDR3 is 13 amino acids. Per germline, CDR1 ENHRY and CDR2 SYGVKD.

This clonotype was seen more than once but under ten times. The rearrangement links TRBV7-9 to TRBJ2-4; D is possibly TRBD1 or TRBD2 (5 bases each). Germline V gene sequence: CDR1 SEHNR, CDR2 FQNEAQ (reference sequence). The CDR3 is 10 residues long. Trimming cost V 5 bases and J 13 bases, with 9 bases left between them. This CDR3 is CASSNRRQYF. The CDR3 DNA reads as TGTGCCAGCAGCAACAGGAGGCAGTACTTC.

The chain couples TRBV28 to TRBJ1-1; TRBD1 agrees at 10 bases. J gave up 2 bases and V 7 bases, and 7 bases lay outside the gene matches. The CDR3 has 15 residues. Looked up from germline, CDR1 is MDHEN and CDR2 is SYDVKM. The CDR3 nucleotides read TGTGCCAGCACCCCTCGACAGGGGGCCAACACTGAAGCTTTCTTT. It encodes CASTPRQGANTEAFF.

This clonotype was recorded at least ten times. The V gene is TRBV28, the J gene TRBJ2-3; 7 bases map to TRBD2. The CDR3 runs to 16 residues. From germline, CDR1 is MDHEN and CDR2 SYDVKM. After removal of 6 bases from V and 3 bases from J, the junction contained 12 bases not matched to a gene. The CDR3 nucleotides are TGTGCCAGCAGCTTCCCAAGGGGCGGGAGAACAGATACGCAGTATTTT. This gives the protein CASSFPRGGRTDTQYF. Full variable domain (remainder filled in from reference TRBV28 and TRBJ2-3): DVKVTQSSRYLVKRTGEKVFLECVQDMDHENMFWYRQDPGLGLRLIYFSYDVKMKEKGDIPEGYSVSREKKERFSLILESASTNQTSMYLCASSFPRGGRTDTQYFGPGTRLTVL.

The chain combines TRBV5-1 with TRBJ1-5; 7 bases are a match to TRBD1. The V and J ends lost 4 bases and 5 bases, in that order; junction bases with no gene match: 3. CDR3 length: 13 residues. Germline V gene lookup returns CDR1 SGHRS and CDR2 YFSETQ. The CDR3 reads CASSVGTDQPQHF. In DNA, the CDR3 is TGCGCCAGCAGCGTCGGGACAGATCAGCCCCAGCATTTT.